A selection of T cell receptor beta chains follows, all from one sample in a study of T cell responses to AZD1222 COVID-19 vaccine. Profiling relied on immunoSEQ multiplex PCR, and the TCRdb table lists in-frame clones only, not all of them. This sample has fewer than 200,000 clones; 85% to 95% occur once, and the top ten carry 1% to 1.5%. Sequencing was performed on peripheral blood, taken on day 0 of AZD1222 vaccination. The receptors here all came from an adult in good health. The CDR3 runs from the conserved cysteine through the conserved F or W. The D gene is left open where the match is weak. Size is omitted from some rows. Given values are once, few, many or a class for expanded clones.

J: TRBJ1-4
D: -
size: -
V: TRBV28
CDR3: CASSFREGEKLFF
DNA: TGTGCCAGCAGTTTCCGGGAGGGAGAAAAACTGTTTTTT

J: TRBJ2-5
D: TRBD1
size: -
V: TRBV2
CDR3: CASSWGQGSQETQYF
DNA: TGTGCCAGCAGCTGGGGACAGGGGAGCCAAGAGACCCAGTACTTC

J: TRBJ1-2
D: TRBD1
size: -
V: TRBV6-5
CDR3: CASSIRTGGLYGYTF
DNA: TGTGCCAGCAGTATTCGGACAGGGGGGCTATATGGCTACACCTTC

J: TRBJ2-5
D: TRBD1
size: -
V: TRBV6-5
CDR3: CASRRQGAVGETQYF
DNA: TGTGCCAGCAGGCGACAGGGGGCAGTCGGCGAGACCCAGTACTTC

J: TRBJ2-1
D: -
size: -
V: TRBV3-1/TRBV3-2
CDR3: CASSQGSPFEQFF
DNA: TGTGCCAGCAGCCAAGGATCCCCCTTTGAGCAGTTCTTC

J: TRBJ1-4
D: -
size: -
V: TRBV7-8
CDR3: CASSQEEGAEKLFF
DNA: TGTGCCAGCAGCCAGGAGGAGGGCGCTGAAAAACTGTTTTTT

J: TRBJ2-1
D: TRBD2
size: -
V: TRBV7-2
CDR3: CASSLAWLAGDPNYNEQFF
DNA: TGTGCCAGCAGCTTAGCCTGGCTAGCGGGGGACCCAAACTACAATGAGCAGTTCTTC

J: TRBJ1-2
D: TRBD1
size: -
V: TRBV5-6
CDR3: CASSLTGAYGYTF
DNA: TGTGCCAGCAGCTTGACAGGGGCCTATGGCTACACCTTC

J: TRBJ1-3
D: -
size: -
V: TRBV6-2/TRBV6-3
CDR3: CASSYPRDHSGNTIYF
DNA: TGTGCCAGCAGTTATCCCAGGGACCACTCTGGAAACACCATATATTTT

J: TRBJ1-2
D: TRBD1
size: -
V: TRBV6-5
CDR3: CASSYRARQGASGYTF
DNA: TGTGCCAGCAGTTACCGGGCTCGACAGGGGGCTTCCGGCTACACCTTC

J: TRBJ1-6
D: -
size: -
V: TRBV2
CDR3: CASNPIQGSSYNSPLHF
DNA: TGTGCCAGCAACCCCATACAGGGAAGCTCCTATAATTCACCCCTCCACTTT

J: TRBJ1-2
D: -
size: -
V: TRBV18
CDR3: CASSTTVVQGNYGYTF
DNA: TGTGCCAGCTCCACCACAGTAGTACAAGGAAACTATGGCTACACCTTC

J: TRBJ2-1
D: TRBD2
size: -
V: TRBV14
CDR3: CASSQTLAGPYNEQFF
DNA: TGTGCCAGCAGCCAAACACTAGCGGGGCCATACAATGAGCAGTTCTTC

J: TRBJ2-7
D: TRBD1
size: -
V: TRBV5-1
CDR3: CASSLGLNRGQGSEQYF
DNA: TGCGCCAGCAGCTTGGGCCTAAACAGGGGGCAAGGTAGCGAGCAGTACTTC

J: TRBJ1-4
D: -
size: once
V: TRBV7-8
CDR3: CASSLPTGNEKLFF
DNA: TGTGCCAGCAGCTTACCCACAGGGAACGAAAAACTGTTTTTT

J: TRBJ1-6
D: -
size: -
V: TRBV5-1
CDR3: CASSGGADNSPLHF
DNA: TGCGCCAGCAGCGGCGGGGCCGATAATTCACCCCTCCACTTT

J: TRBJ1-3
D: TRBD1
size: -
V: TRBV6-5
CDR3: CASIRQGVGGNTIYF
DNA: TGTGCCAGCATCCGACAGGGGGTTGGTGGAAACACCATATATTTT

J: TRBJ1-6
D: -
size: -
V: TRBV9
CDR3: CATDSLRSPLHF
DNA: TGTGCCACCGACAGCTTGCGTTCACCCCTCCACTTT

J: TRBJ2-5
D: -
size: -
V: TRBV7-2
CDR3: CASSVAGLQETQYF
DNA: TGTGCCAGCAGCGTGGCAGGACTCCAAGAGACCCAGTACTTC

J: TRBJ1-1
D: -
size: -
V: TRBV2
CDR3: CASKGGPNTEAFF
DNA: TGTGCCAGCAAGGGGGGGCCGAACACTGAAGCTTTCTTT

J: TRBJ2-2
D: -
size: -
V: TRBV6-4
CDR3: CASRSGGGTGELFF
DNA: TGTGCCAGCAGATCCGGGGGAGGCACCGGGGAGCTGTTTTTT

J: TRBJ2-1
D: -
size: -
V: TRBV11-3
CDR3: CASSSSRALGEQFF
DNA: TGTGCCAGCAGCTCCTCTAGGGCGCTAGGCGAGCAGTTCTTC

J: TRBJ2-3
D: TRBD2
size: -
V: TRBV7-2
CDR3: CASSFSGGAGTDTQYF
DNA: TGTGCCAGCAGCTTTAGCGGGGGGGCGGGGACAGATACGCAGTATTTT

J: TRBJ2-3
D: -
size: -
V: TRBV5-6
CDR3: CASSPSQGGDTDTQYF
DNA: TGTGCCAGCAGCCCCTCCCAGGGAGGAGACACAGATACGCAGTATTTT

J: TRBJ1-1
D: -
size: -
V: TRBV3-1/TRBV3-2
CDR3: CASSLRGGHTEAFF
DNA: TGTGCCAGCAGCCTGCGGGGGGGCCACACTGAAGCTTTCTTT

J: TRBJ1-4
D: TRBD1
size: -
V: TRBV10-3
CDR3: CAITPDRDGEKLFF
DNA: TGTGCCATCACCCCGGACAGGGACGGTGAAAAACTGTTTTTT

J: TRBJ2-1
D: -
size: -
V: TRBV7-2
CDR3: CASSARDSRYNEQFF
DNA: TGTGCCAGCAGCGCCCGGGATAGTAGGTACAATGAGCAGTTCTTC

J: TRBJ2-1
D: -
size: -
V: TRBV9
CDR3: CASSVADYNEQFF
DNA: TGTGCCAGCAGCGTAGCGGACTACAATGAGCAGTTCTTC

J: TRBJ1-1
D: -
size: -
V: TRBV28
CDR3: CASSLAGTGKAEAFF
DNA: TGTGCCAGCAGTTTGGCGGGTACAGGGAAAGCTGAAGCTTTCTTT

J: TRBJ1-1
D: -
size: once
V: TRBV6-6
CDR3: CASRPGRGGGGTEAFF
DNA: TGTGCCAGCAGGCCGGGGAGGGGTGGGGGAGGCACTGAAGCTTTCTTT

J: TRBJ2-3
D: TRBD2
size: -
V: TRBV2
CDR3: CASEGAGGAPPFSTDTQYF
DNA: TGTGCCAGCGAGGGTGCGGGGGGGGCGCCTCCTTTTAGCACAGATACGCAGTATTTT

J: TRBJ2-7
D: -
size: -
V: TRBV7-2
CDR3: CASSLYPPRASSYEQYF
DNA: TGTGCCAGCAGCTTATATCCCCCACGGGCGAGCTCCTACGAGCAGTACTTC

J: TRBJ1-2
D: -
size: -
V: TRBV2
CDR3: CASREGRDQGYTF
DNA: TGTGCCAGCAGAGAGGGACGAGACCAAGGCTACACCTTC

J: TRBJ2-1
D: TRBD2
size: -
V: TRBV5-1
CDR3: CASSLLRGGYNEQFF
DNA: TGCGCCAGCAGCTTGTTACGGGGGGGCTACAATGAGCAGTTCTTC

J: TRBJ1-1
D: TRBD1
size: -
V: TRBV3-1/TRBV3-2
CDR3: CASSQEGTGQGPTEAFF
DNA: TGTGCCAGCAGCCAAGAAGGTACGGGACAGGGGCCCACTGAAGCTTTCTTT

J: TRBJ2-1
D: -
size: once
V: TRBV10-3
CDR3: CAISGEWNEQFF
DNA: TGTGCCATCAGTGGGGAATGGAATGAGCAGTTCTTC

J: TRBJ2-3
D: TRBD2
size: once
V: TRBV9
CDR3: CASSAYGVAGRTDTQYF
DNA: TGTGCCAGCAGCGCCTATGGGGTAGCGGGTAGAACAGATACGCAGTATTTT

J: TRBJ1-4
D: -
size: -
V: TRBV28
CDR3: CASSFRSGRVEKLFF
DNA: TGTGCCAGCAGTTTCCGGTCCGGCAGGGTTGAAAAACTGTTTTTT

J: TRBJ1-6
D: -
size: -
V: TRBV11-1
CDR3: CASSLSRASYNSPLHF
DNA: TGTGCCAGCAGCTTGTCACGGGCTTCCTATAATTCACCCCTCCACTTT

J: TRBJ2-7
D: TRBD2
size: -
V: TRBV6-2/TRBV6-3
CDR3: CASSYGETSGAPYEQYF
DNA: TGTGCCAGCAGTTACGGGGAGACTAGCGGGGCCCCCTACGAGCAGTACTTC

J: TRBJ2-5
D: -
size: -
V: TRBV5-8
CDR3: CASSLQETQYF
DNA: TGTGCCAGCAGCTTACAAGAGACCCAGTACTTC

J: TRBJ2-3
D: TRBD1
size: once
V: TRBV27
CDR3: CASSFLTGGVPGTDTQYF
DNA: TGTGCCAGCAGTTTTTTAACAGGGGGCGTTCCCGGCACAGATACGCAGTATTTT

J: TRBJ2-2
D: -
size: -
V: TRBV24-1
CDR3: CATSDRGSTSTGELFF
DNA: TGTGCCACCAGTGATCGGGGGTCTACCAGCACCGGGGAGCTGTTTTTT

J: TRBJ2-1
D: TRBD2
size: -
V: TRBV10-2
CDR3: CASSLNLAGGLYNEQFF
DNA: TGCGCCAGCAGCTTGAACCTAGCGGGGGGGCTATACAATGAGCAGTTCTTC

J: TRBJ2-3
D: TRBD2
size: -
V: TRBV6-2/TRBV6-3
CDR3: CASSTWRGREDTQYF
DNA: TGTGCCAGCAGTACATGGCGGGGGAGGGAGGATACGCAGTATTTT

J: TRBJ1-1
D: -
size: -
V: TRBV19
CDR3: CASSIERVGITEAFF
DNA: TGTGCCAGTAGTATAGAGAGAGTTGGAATCACTGAAGCTTTCTTT

J: TRBJ1-1
D: -
size: -
V: TRBV4-1
CDR3: CASSQHGESMNTEAFF
DNA: TGCGCCAGCAGCCAACACGGGGAGTCTATGAACACTGAAGCTTTCTTT

J: TRBJ1-1
D: -
size: -
V: TRBV7-9
CDR3: CASTSLWGAEAFF
DNA: TGTGCCAGCACCTCACTCTGGGGGGCTGAAGCTTTCTTT

J: TRBJ2-1
D: TRBD1
size: -
V: TRBV4-2
CDR3: CASSQVRTGESYNEQFF
DNA: TGTGCCAGCAGCCAAGTCCGGACAGGGGAGTCCTACAATGAGCAGTTCTTC

J: TRBJ1-3
D: -
size: -
V: TRBV14
CDR3: CASSQDDNTGGNTIYF
DNA: TGTGCCAGCAGCCAAGATGATAACACGGGGGGAAACACCATATATTTT

J: TRBJ2-5
D: -
size: -
V: TRBV11-2
CDR3: CASSLSIGKETQYF
DNA: TGTGCCAGCAGCTTATCTATAGGAAAAGAGACCCAGTACTTC

J: TRBJ2-5
D: -
size: -
V: TRBV12-3/TRBV12-4
CDR3: CASSPRLQETQYF
DNA: TGTGCCAGCAGTCCTAGACTACAAGAGACCCAGTACTTC

J: TRBJ2-3
D: TRBD2
size: -
V: TRBV5-1
CDR3: CASSLVSSGGTDTQYF
DNA: TGCGCCAGCAGCTTGGTGTCTAGCGGGGGGACAGATACGCAGTATTTT

J: TRBJ1-1
D: TRBD1
size: -
V: TRBV29-1
CDR3: CSVGGRGYTEAFF
DNA: TGCAGCGTTGGGGGCAGGGGGTACACTGAAGCTTTCTTT